This TCR beta chain stems from a study of T-cell memory formation after mild COVID-19. Study-level background: The two donors had largely donor-specific TCR clusters. Findings and caveats of the study: A subset of responding clones appeared in pre-infection memory, suggesting cross-reactive memory joined. Mainly in CM and EM were contracting CD4+ clones; CD8+ were in EMRA.

Trimming took off 7 bases at V and 4 bases at J, with 13 bases between the two ends. The germline CDR1 and CDR2 sequences are SQVTM and ANQGSEA. The CDR3 extends over 12 amino acids. Each CDR3 protein gets one entry after TCRdb re-called the 5' RACE reads with MiXCR. Altogether approximately 60,000 distinct CDR3 sequences are present, around 10% being singletons, with the ten largest covering 1.1%. The sample holds one count of this clonotype. Its antigen is as yet unknown. This clonotype originated in a man between 18 and 35 years old who had mild COVID-19 (a few samples of this study predate the infection). Cell type and time point are not known. The chain links TRBV29-1 to TRBJ1-1; D is perhaps TRBD1 (5 bases). The sample comprised PBMCs or a T cell subset sorted from them (not recorded which). This chain's CDR3 is CSGGEAGTEAFF. The CDR3 DNA reads as TGCAGCGGAGGGGAAGCTGGCACTGAAGCTTTCTTT.